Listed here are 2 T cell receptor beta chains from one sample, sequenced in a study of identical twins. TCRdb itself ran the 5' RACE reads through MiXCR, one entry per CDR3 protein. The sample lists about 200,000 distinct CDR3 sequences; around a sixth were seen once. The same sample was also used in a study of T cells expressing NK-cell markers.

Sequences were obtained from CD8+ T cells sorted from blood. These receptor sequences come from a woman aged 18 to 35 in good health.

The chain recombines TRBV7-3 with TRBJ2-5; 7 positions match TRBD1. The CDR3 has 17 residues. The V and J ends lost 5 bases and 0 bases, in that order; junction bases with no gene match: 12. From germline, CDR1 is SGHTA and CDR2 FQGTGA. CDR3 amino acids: CASSRQQGPPYQETQYF. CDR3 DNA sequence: TGTGCCAGCAGCCGACAACAGGGGCCACCCTACCAAGAGACCCAGTACTTC.

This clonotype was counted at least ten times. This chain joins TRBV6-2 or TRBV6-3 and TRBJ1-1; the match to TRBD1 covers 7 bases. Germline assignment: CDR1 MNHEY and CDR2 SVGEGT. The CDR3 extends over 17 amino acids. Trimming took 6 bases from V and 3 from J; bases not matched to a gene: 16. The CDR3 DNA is TGTGCCAGCAGCCCCCGCGTCGGACAGGAGCAGTACACTGAAGCTTTCTTT. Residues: CASSPRVGQEQYTEAFF.